Below, 29 T cell receptor beta chains from the same sample are listed, as sequenced in a study of human T cells and chemical hapten exposure. TCRdb analysed the RACE reads with MiXCR anew, one entry per CDR3 protein. The sample holds some 400,000 distinct CDR3 sequences, approximately 5.1% seen once. The time point denotes: pre-sensitization, week 0. Stated treatment: therapeutic diphenylcyclopropenone sensitization with weekly scalp DPC. The sequencing here drew on whole blood, taken in connection with sensitization to the hapten diphenylcyclopropenone (DPC). These TCRs come from a woman aged 45-65 years with alopecia areata. Some clones in this sample may be carry-over from other donors' samples.

This clonotype turned up a few times. The rearrangement joins TRBV11-1 to TRBJ2-5; 15 bases match TRBD2. This CDR3 is 19 amino acids long. The V segment lost 1 base and the J segment 0 bases; nucleotides outside the gene matches: 6. Germline CDR1 and CDR2: SGHAT and FQDESV (reference sequence). The CDR3 sequence is CASSLGGTSGGRDQETQYF. The DNA of the CDR3 is TGTGCCAGCAGCTTAGGTGGGACTAGCGGGGGGCGAGACCAAGAGACCCAGTACTTC.

In this sample, this clonotype turned up many times. The V call is TRBV6-5, the J call TRBJ2-2; D call uncertain. Germline CDR1 and CDR2: MNHEY and SVGAGI. The CDR3 totals 14 residues. Trimming removed 0 bases at V and 5 bases at J, with 7 bases between. This CDR3 is CASSYSDGTGELFF. For the CDR3, the DNA is TGTGCCAGCAGTTACTCGGACGGGACCGGGGAGCTGTTTTTT.

In this sample, this clonotype turned up many times. V is TRBV29-1 and J is TRBJ2-3; 10 bases map to TRBD2. This CDR3 has 15 amino acids. J gave up 3 bases and V 5 bases, and 8 bases lay outside the gene matches. Germline CDR1 reads SQVTM; CDR2 reads ANQGSEA. CDR3 nucleotides: TGCAGCGTTACCCTAGCGGGAGTAGTTACAGATACGCAGTATTTT. Translated, it gives CSVTLAGVVTDTQYF.

This clonotype appeared many times. The rearrangement joins TRBV15 to TRBJ1-2; D unresolved. Germline CDR1 reads LNHNV; CDR2 reads YYDKDF (reference sequence). The CDR3 is made up of 15 amino acids. V lost 0 bases, J lost 2 bases, and 10 bases lay in between. The CDR3 protein is CATSRDAQANYGYTF. The CDR3, as DNA: TGTGCCACCAGCAGAGATGCCCAGGCGAACTATGGCTACACCTTC. Looking up the rest from reference TRBV15 and TRBJ1-2 gives the full variable domain: DAMVIQNPRYQVTQFGKPVTLSCSQTLNHNVMYWYQQKSSQAPKLLFHYYDKDFNNEADTPDNFQSRRPNTSFCFLDIRSPGLGDTAMYLCATSRDAQANYGYTFGSGTRLTVV.

This clonotype was detected many times. The gene calls are TRBV13 and TRBJ2-3; 8 positions match TRBD2. Germline-derived CDR1 and CDR2 are PRHDT and FYEKMQ (reference sequence). Trimming took 4 bases from V and 1 from J; bases not matched to a gene: 4. CDR3 length equals 15 residues. Here the CDR3 reads CASSSRRGGTDTQYF. The CDR3 nucleotides read TGTGCCAGCAGCTCTCGGCGGGGGGGCACAGATACGCAGTATTTT.

This clonotype was recorded many times. The rearrangement joins TRBV7-8 to TRBJ1-4; possibly TRBD1 for D (6 bases). The V end lost 6 bases, the J end lost 4 bases, and 15 bases lay between the germline ends. CDR3 length: 15 amino acids. Germline loops: CDR1 SGHVS, CDR2 FQNEAQ. In DNA, the CDR3 is TGTGCCAGCAGGGCCCGACAGGCGTTTAATGAAAAACTGTTTTTT. Residues: CASRARQAFNEKLFF.

V is TRBV29-1 and J is TRBJ1-4; the match to TRBD1 covers 9 bases. This CDR3 is 13 amino acids long. Germline assignment: CDR1 SQVTM and CDR2 ANQGSEA. V dropped 5 bases and J dropped 6; count of bases not matched to a gene: 4. The CDR3 DNA reads TGCAGCGTTCTTACAGGGGGCGATGAAAAACTGTTTTTT. Residues: CSVLTGGDEKLFF. The complete variable domain, with remaining parts taken from reference TRBV29-1 and TRBJ1-4, reads SAVISQKPSRDICQRGTSLTIQCQVDSQVTMMFWYRQQPGQSLTLIATANQGSEATYESGFVIDKFPISRPNLTFSTLTVSNMSPEDSSIYLCSVLTGGDEKLFFGSGTQLSVL.

The table lists this clonotype with many counts. The rearrangement uses TRBV10-2 and TRBJ1-1; D remains unclear. Germline V gene sequence: CDR1 WSHSY, CDR2 SAAADI. The length of the CDR3 is 14 residues. Deletions cut 4 bases from V and 0 bases from J, with 9 bases between. This CDR3 reads CASSGLDMNTEAFF. DNA for the CDR3: TGCGCCAGCAGTGGTTTAGACATGAACACTGAAGCTTTCTTT.

This clonotype was counted many times. The J gene is TRBJ2-2, the V gene TRBV10-3; a possible D gene is TRBD2 (6 bases). This CDR3 spans 15 amino acids. Germline CDR1 reads ENHRY; CDR2 reads SYGVKD. Trimming removed 10 bases at V and 2 bases at J, with 17 bases between. CDR3 nucleotide sequence: TGTGCCACGTCCCGGGGCGGGGCAAACACCGGGGAGCTGTTTTTT. Protein product: CATSRGGANTGELFF.

This clonotype occurred a few times. V and J are TRBV10-3 and TRBJ2-7, with 9 bases fitting TRBD1. Trimming cost V 6 bases and J 7 bases; bases outside gene matches: 4. The CDR3 length is 12 residues. CDR1 is ENHRY and CDR2 is SYGVKD in the germline V gene. CDR3 bases: TGTGCCATCAGGACAGGGGGTGGTGAGCAGTACTTC. As protein: CAIRTGGGEQYF.

This clonotype was counted many times. The chain is built from TRBV9 and TRBJ2-1; 12 bases fit TRBD2. J was trimmed by 12 bases and V by 2 bases; bases with no gene match: 12. CDR1 is SGDLS, CDR2 YYNGEE, per germline. The CDR3 runs 16 residues. The CDR3: CASSVAPSGRAAGQFF. The CDR3 DNA reads as TGTGCCAGCAGCGTGGCCCCTAGCGGGAGGGCAGCAGGGCAGTTCTTC. Together with reference TRBV9 and TRBJ2-1, the CDR3 gives the full variable domain: DSGVTQTPKHLITATGQRVTLRCSPRSGDLSVYWYQQSLDQGLQFLIQYYNGEERAKGNILERFSAQQFPDLHSELNLSSLELGDSALYFCASSVAPSGRAAGQFFGPGTRLTVL.

There are many counts of this clonotype. The chain is built from TRBV12-3 or TRBV12-4 and TRBJ2-3; TRBD2 aligns across 8 bases. V shed 7 bases, J shed 1 base, and the junction held 4 bases outside the gene matches. The CDR3 has 14 residues. The CDR3 is CASKKGLGTDTQYF. As DNA, the CDR3 is TGTGCCAGCAAAAAGGGACTAGGCACAGATACGCAGTATTTT.

This clonotype appeared a few times. The V call is TRBV28, the J call TRBJ2-3, with a tentative D call TRBD2 (5 bases). Trimming shortened V by 1 base and J by 0 bases, and 8 bases separated the two germline ends. Germline V lookup: CDR1 MDHEN, CDR2 SYDVKM. The CDR3 covers 15 residues. The CDR3 protein is CASSLSGFSTDTQYF. In DNA form, the CDR3 reads TGTGCCAGCAGTTTATCGGGGTTCAGCACAGATACGCAGTATTTT.

In this sample, this clonotype turned up many times. The chain links TRBV30 to TRBJ2-5; D gene unclear. The CDR3 sequence is 16 residues long. Trimming took off 2 bases at V and 6 bases at J, with 22 bases between the two ends. CDR1 GTSNPN and CDR2 SVGIG come from the germline V gene (reference sequence). The CDR3 protein is CAWSTYLGPDRQTQYF. CDR3 DNA: TGTGCCTGGAGTACGTACCTAGGGCCCGACCGGCAGACCCAGTACTTC.

The chain carries TRBV5-6 and TRBJ1-4, with D possibly being TRBD1 (5 bases). This CDR3 is 15 amino acids long. V lost 1 base to trimming and J lost 7 bases, with 14 bases between them. The germline V gene encodes CDR1 SGHDT and CDR2 YYEEEE. CDR3 in DNA: TGTGCCAGCAGCTTGCTACCAGGGAAAGCTGAAAAACTGTTTTTT. Translated: CASSLLPGKAEKLFF.

This clonotype was observed at least ten times. This chain connects TRBV9 to TRBJ2-6; no definite D call. Germline CDR1 reads SGDLS; CDR2 reads YYNGEE. This CDR3 contains 18 residues. Trimming stripped 0 bases from V and 0 bases from J, with 13 bases between. CDR3 coding DNA: TGTGCCAGCAGCGTAGTAGGACCCAGTCACTCTGGGGCCAACGTCCTGACTTTC. This gives the protein CASSVVGPSHSGANVLTF. Using reference TRBV9 and TRBJ2-6 for the parts outside the CDR3, the full variable domain is DSGVTQTPKHLITATGQRVTLRCSPRSGDLSVYWYQQSLDQGLQFLIQYYNGEERAKGNILERFSAQQFPDLHSELNLSSLELGDSALYFCASSVVGPSHSGANVLTFGAGSRLTVL.

This clonotype has ten or more counts. The rearrangement links TRBV7-8 to TRBJ1-5, with 9 positions matching TRBD1. V lost 4 bases to trimming and J lost 5 bases; unmatched junction nucleotides: 9. CDR3 length: 16 amino acids. Germline V CDR1 and CDR2: SGHVS, FQNEAQ. The CDR3 DNA is TGTGCCAGCAGCTCCTGGGACAGGGAGTCGGATCAGCCCCAGCATTTT. Translation: CASSSWDRESDQPQHF.

In its sample, this clonotype was seen many times. The genes are TRBV6-5 and TRBJ2-1; 7 positions match TRBD2. Per germline, CDR1 MNHEY and CDR2 SVGAGI. The CDR3 runs 15 residues. J was trimmed by 3 bases and V by 2 bases; bases with no gene match: 4. The CDR3 reads CASSYDPSGYNEQFF. CDR3 bases: TGTGCCAGCAGTTACGATCCTAGCGGCTACAATGAGCAGTTCTTC.

This clonotype was detected only a few times. The J gene is TRBJ2-3, the V gene TRBV9; possibly TRBD1 or TRBD2 for D (5 bases each). The CDR3 totals 13 residues. Germline values: CDR1 SGDLS, CDR2 YYNGEE. Trimming stripped 7 bases from V and 2 bases from J, with 11 bases between. CDR3 sequence (DNA): TGTGCCAGCGGACGGGGCCCCACAGATACGCAGTATTTT. As protein: CASGRGPTDTQYF.

This clonotype was seen at least ten times. The chain uses TRBV20-1 and TRBJ2-3; 12 bases are a match to TRBD2. This CDR3 is 18 amino acids long. CDR1 and CDR2 (germline): DFQATT, SNEGSKA (reference sequence). V was clipped by 1 base and J by 3 bases; unmatched bases: 11. CDR3 bases: TGCAGTGCTAGAGGTCACGGTGAGACTAGCGGGAGAACAGATACGCAGTATTTT. Translating gives CSARGHGETSGRTDTQYF.

This clonotype appeared a few times. The chain combines TRBV6-1 with TRBJ1-1; 7 bases are a match to TRBD1. This CDR3 spans 13 amino acids. V dropped 4 bases and J dropped 5; count of bases not matched to a gene: 4. Per the germline V gene, CDR1 is MNHNS and CDR2 is SASEGT. The CDR3 is CASSVTGVTEAFF. In DNA, the CDR3 is TGTGCCAGCAGTGTTACAGGGGTGACTGAAGCTTTCTTT.

The chain joins TRBV3-1 to TRBJ2-4, with 7 positions matching TRBD2. Trimming cost V 6 bases and J 9 bases; bases outside gene matches: 14. The CDR3 has 15 residues. Germline CDR1 is LGHDT and CDR2 is YNNKEL (reference sequence). This chain's CDR3 is CASSTSGIGGSIQYF. CDR3 nucleotide sequence: TGTGCCAGCAGTACCAGCGGGATCGGAGGTAGCATTCAGTACTTC.

The sample holds many counts of this clonotype. V and J are TRBV7-2 and TRBJ2-5; the D gene is possibly TRBD2 (6 bases). CDR1 and CDR2 (germline): SGHTA, FQGNSA. The CDR3 covers 13 residues. V was cut by 3 bases and J by 7 bases, with 12 bases left in between. Written as DNA, the CDR3 is TGTGCCAGCAGCTTTTCGGACGGGGGGACCCAGTACTTC. It specifies CASSFSDGGTQYF.

The chain uses TRBV5-5 and TRBJ2-1, with 7 bases lining up with TRBD2. The CDR3 length is 17 residues. Germline V gene lookup returns CDR1 SGHKS and CDR2 YYEKEE (reference sequence). After removal of 0 bases from V and 7 bases from J, the junction contained 13 bases not matched to a gene. CDR3 loop: CASSLASPAGTINEQFF. The CDR3 DNA reads as TGTGCCAGCAGCTTGGCGAGCCCAGCGGGGACCATTAATGAGCAGTTCTTC.

This clonotype was seen a few times. The chain joins TRBV3-1 to TRBJ1-1; TRBD1 might be the D (6 bases). The germline V gene has CDR1 LGHDT and CDR2 YNNKEL (reference sequence). The CDR3 is 14 amino acids. Trimming cost V 3 bases and J 1 base, with 9 bases left between them. CDR3 amino acids: CASSQAGANTEAFF. The CDR3 DNA reads TGTGCCAGCAGCCAGGCGGGGGCGAACACTGAAGCTTTCTTT.

This clonotype was counted a few times. The chain is built from TRBV5-1 and TRBJ2-3; 10 nucleotides match TRBD2. V lost 4 bases and J lost 5; bases outside the gene matches: 4. Germline assignment: CDR1 SGHRS and CDR2 YFSETQ. The CDR3 length is 14 residues. In nucleotides, the CDR3 is TGCGCCAGCAGCCTGGGGACTAGCGAAGATACGCAGTATTTT. Protein sequence: CASSLGTSEDTQYF.

This clonotype showed up just a few times. The chain couples TRBV7-9 to TRBJ1-2, with 9 bases matching TRBD1. This CDR3 contains 14 residues. The germline CDR1 and CDR2 sequences are SEHNR and FQNEAQ (reference sequence). V gave up 2 bases and J gave up 6 bases; unmatched junction bases: 4. The CDR3 region is CASSLRDRADGYTF. The CDR3 nucleotides are TGTGCCAGCAGCTTAAGGGACAGGGCGGATGGCTACACCTTC.

The J gene is TRBJ1-5, the V gene TRBV2; no clear D gene. Trimming took 4 bases from V and 3 from J, leaving 10 bases between them. CDR3 length: 14 amino acids. The germline V gene has CDR1 SNHLY and CDR2 FYNNEI. Written as DNA, the CDR3 is TGTGCCAGCAGTGGAAGCTCAGACAATCAGCCCCAGCATTTT. Its translation: CASSGSSDNQPQHF.

V usage is TRBV12-3 or TRBV12-4 and J usage is TRBJ1-1; 7 positions agree with TRBD1. This CDR3 region has 13 residues. With V trimmed by 3 bases and J by 11 bases, 9 bases remained unmatched. The CDR3 loop is CASSFPTGTEAFF. Written as DNA, the CDR3 is TGTGCCAGCAGTTTCCCCACCGGGACAGAGGCTTTCTTT.